The clone carrying this TCR beta chain has ten or more counts. These data are taken from a study of low-dose radiotherapy and immunotherapy resistance in tumors. Alpha and beta chains were covered, as first-strand cDNA relied on TRAV- and TRBV-specific primers. A constant-region primer paired with the V-primer adapter amplified TCRs over roughly 18 PCR cycles. Via MiXCR, TCRdb re-called the reads, giving one row per CDR3 protein. The profile shows under 95,000 distinct CDR3 sequences, roughly 17% of them singletons. Time point: after trial treatment. The treatment: LDRT plus nivolumab, ipilimumab, low-dose cyclophosphamide and aspirin (RACIN trial). Per the germline V gene, CDR1 is SGHAT and CDR2 is FQDESV (reference sequence). The CDR3 runs 17 residues. The trim removed 4 bases at V and 4 bases at J, leaving 9 bases unmatched.

Sequencing was performed on PBMCs, taken after low-dose radiotherapy plus immunotherapy. The chain uses TRBV11-1 and TRBJ2-3, with 12 bases matching TRBD2. This TCR was recovered from a male donor with prostate cancer. CDR3 bases: TGTGCCAGCAGCTCCTCGCAGGCTAGCGGGAGGGCAGATACGCAGTATTTT. Translation: CASSSSQASGRADTQYF.